The 17 T cell receptor beta chains below come from one sample, sequenced in a study of T cell changes during pregnancy in multiple sclerosis. Generated by immunoSEQ multiplex PCR, the TCRdb table keeps only in-frame clones and is missing some. The sample holds around 58,000 clones, about 89% seen once. Material: CD4+ T cells from peripheral blood mononuclear cells, obtained after pregnancy. The receptors stem from a female donor in good health, enrolled as a control in a pregnancy study.

This clone is a singleton in its sample. The J gene is TRBJ1-4, the V gene TRBV5-4, with a tentative D call TRBD1 (5 bases). Trimming pared 0 bases from V and 7 bases from J, leaving 10 bases between. The V gene's germline CDR1 is SGHNT and CDR2 YYREEE (reference sequence). CDR3 length: 14 residues. CDR3 sequence reads: CASSLVGGTEKLFF. As DNA, the CDR3 is TGTGCCAGCAGCTTGGTCGGGGGAACTGAAAAACTGTTTTTT.

This clone was observed once. The chain has TRBV18 and TRBJ1-2, with a tentative D call TRBD1 (6 bases). The CDR3 consists of 14 residues. The V gene's germline CDR1 is KGHSH and CDR2 LQKENI. The V end lost 5 bases, the J end lost 4 bases, and 14 bases lay between the germline ends. The CDR3 DNA is TGTGCCAGCTCAACTGAACAGGGACCCTATGGCTACACCTTC. Translated, it gives CASSTEQGPYGYTF.

The genes are TRBV11-3 and TRBJ2-2, with 10 bases aligning to TRBD1. Trimming at V came to 3 bases and at J to 3 bases, leaving 1 base not matched to a gene. CDR1 and CDR2 from the germline V gene are SGHNT and YENEEA. The CDR3 spans 15 residues. In DNA, the CDR3 is TGTGCCAGCAGCTTGGGGACAGGGGACACCGGGGAGCTGTTTTTT. Translated, it gives CASSLGTGDTGELFF.

The chain combines TRBV5-1 with TRBJ1-1, with 9 nucleotides matching TRBD1. This CDR3 spans 15 amino acids. Germline V gene lookup returns CDR1 SGHRS and CDR2 YFSETQ. Trimming took 2 bases from V and 4 from J; bases not matched to a gene: 6. The CDR3 region has the DNA TGCGCCAGCAGCTTAACGACAGGGGGGGGCACTGAAGCTTTCTTT. Translated, it gives CASSLTTGGGTEAFF.

This chain links TRBV6-6 with TRBJ1-1; 9 bases are shared with TRBD1. V dropped 6 bases and J dropped 6; count of bases not matched to a gene: 5. CDR1 and CDR2 from the germline V gene are MNHNY and SVGAGI (reference sequence). This CDR3 is built from 13 residues. This CDR3 is CASRGQGNAEAFF. CDR3 DNA: TGTGCCAGCAGGGGACAGGGTAACGCTGAAGCTTTCTTT.

This chain links TRBV6-5 with TRBJ1-2, with a tentative D call TRBD1 (5 bases). V was clipped by 7 bases and J by 8 bases, with 23 bases between them. The length of the CDR3 is 15 residues. Germline lookup yields CDR1 MNHEY and CDR2 SVGAGI. Written as DNA, the CDR3 is TGTGCCAGCACCCCGACCAGGGATCTTGGTCGGGGCTACACCTTC. Translated: CASTPTRDLGRGYTF.

The chain links TRBV30 to TRBJ1-1; 7 nucleotides agree with TRBD1. J gave up 6 bases and V 4 bases, and 11 bases lay outside the gene matches. The CDR3 is made up of 14 amino acids. The germline V gene has CDR1 GTSNPN and CDR2 SVGIG (reference sequence). CDR3 sequence: CAWNRDRVESEAFF. The CDR3, as DNA: TGTGCCTGGAACCGGGACAGAGTTGAGTCTGAAGCTTTCTTT.

The chain couples TRBV4-1 to TRBJ1-5, with TRBD1 as a possible D gene (5 bases). V gave up 0 bases and J gave up 5 bases, with 17 bases separating them. CDR3 size: 17 residues. CDR1 and CDR2 (germline): MGHRA, YSYEKL. This CDR3 is CASSQESTRGDDQPQHF. DNA of the CDR3: TGCGCCAGCAGCCAAGAATCAACCCGGGGGGATGATCAGCCCCAGCATTTT.

DNA for the CDR3: TGTGCCAGCAGCTTGGATCTGAGCCCCGGGAACACCATATATTTT. It specifies CASSLDLSPGNTIYF. The V call is TRBV5-4, the J call TRBJ1-3; no definite D call. The CDR3 loop spans 15 amino acids. V lost 0 bases to trimming and J lost 7 bases, with 14 bases between them. In germline, CDR1 is SGHNT, CDR2 YYREEE (reference sequence).

This chain uses TRBV7-2 with TRBJ2-7; weak D call: TRBD1 (6 bases). The length of the CDR3 is 19 residues. V was clipped by 1 base and J by 2 bases, with 24 bases between them. Germline CDR1 reads SGHTA; CDR2 reads FQGNSA. CDR3 DNA sequence: TGTGCCAGCAGCTTAGTTCAAGGGGGTTCGATTGGTTGGACCTACGAGCAGTACTTC. Translation gives CASSLVQGGSIGWTYEQYF. The complete variable domain, with remaining parts taken from reference TRBV7-2 and TRBJ2-7, reads GAGVSQSPSNKVTEKGKDVELRCDPISGHTALYWYRQSLGQGLEFLIYFQGNSAPDKSGLPSDRFSAERTGGSVSTLTIQRTQQEDSAVYLCASSLVQGGSIGWTYEQYFGPGTRLTVT.

The chain combines TRBV9 with TRBJ2-6; D is unresolved. This CDR3 comprises 17 residues. CDR1 is SGDLS, CDR2 YYNGEE, per germline. Trimming cost V 0 bases and J 4 bases, with 14 bases left between them. CDR3 region: CASSVAPPGTGANVLTF. In DNA form, the CDR3 reads TGTGCCAGCAGCGTAGCCCCCCCAGGTACCGGGGCCAACGTCCTGACTTTC.

This chain joins TRBV5-1 and TRBJ2-3; 8 bases map to TRBD2. This CDR3 region has 15 residues. Germline-derived CDR1 and CDR2 are SGHRS and YFSETQ. With V trimmed by 2 bases and J by 1 base, 3 bases remained unmatched. This chain's CDR3 is CASSFALAGTDTQYF. The CDR3 bases are TGCGCCAGCAGCTTTGCACTAGCGGGCACAGATACGCAGTATTTT.

The chain links TRBV4-3 to TRBJ1-1; D unclear. The germline V gene encodes CDR1 LGHNA and CDR2 YSLEER. Trimming took 0 bases from V and 1 from J, leaving 3 bases between them. The length of the CDR3 is 13 residues. This chain's CDR3 is CASSQDRNTEAFF. DNA for the CDR3: TGCGCCAGCAGCCAAGATCGGAACACTGAAGCTTTCTTT.

The rearrangement joins TRBV7-3 to TRBJ2-6; a possible D gene is TRBD1 (5 bases). V was clipped by 3 bases and J by 0 bases, with 12 bases between them. CDR1 and CDR2 (germline): SGHTA, FQGTGA. This CDR3 is built from 17 residues. CDR3 in DNA: TGTGCCAGCAGCTTGATAGGGGTGGGCTCTGGGGCCAACGTCCTGACTTTC. Translation gives CASSLIGVGSGANVLTF.

V usage is TRBV6-1 and J usage is TRBJ1-3, with 7 bases aligning to TRBD1. The CDR3 is 15 amino acids. The V gene end was trimmed by 1 base and the J gene end by 4 bases; junction bases not matched to a gene: 4. Looked up from germline, CDR1 is MNHNS and CDR2 is SASEGT. The CDR3: CASSEGYRGGNTIYF. DNA for the CDR3: TGTGCCAGCAGTGAAGGTTACAGGGGAGGAAACACCATATATTTT.

CDR3 in DNA: TGTGCCTCGGGCGAAATCAAGACAGGCCGAACCTACGAGCAGTACTTC. Its protein is CASGEIKTGRTYEQYF. The chain couples TRBV30 to TRBJ2-7; a weak D match, TRBD1 (6 bases). Trimming took 7 bases from V and 2 from J, leaving 24 bases between them. The CDR3 extends over 16 amino acids. Germline CDR1 GTSNPN, CDR2 SVGIG (reference sequence).

The chain joins TRBV4-3 to TRBJ2-6; the D gene is possibly TRBD1 (6 bases). The CDR3 totals 18 residues. Trimming left V 0 bases short and J 2 bases short, with 14 bases between. CDR1 and CDR2 from the germline V gene are LGHNA and YSLEER. The CDR3: CASSQDRGQGTGANVLTF. For the CDR3, the DNA is TGCGCCAGCAGCCAAGATAGGGGTCAGGGGACTGGGGCCAACGTCCTGACTTTC.